This is a list of T cell receptor beta chains from one sample in a study of blood T cell repertoires in COVID-19. The data were produced by immunoSEQ multiplex PCR, yet TCRdb's version contains in-frame clones alone and is incomplete. The data contain some 200,000 clones, approximately 90% of them singletons. The sequenced sample consisted of peripheral blood. The receptors originated from a man aged 45 to 65 with COVID-19, enrolled during active disease. CDR3s include the opening cysteine and the closing phenylalanine or tryptophan. D genes are given only for firm matches. The size of a clone is reported for some rows only, either as once, few or many, or as a class for expanded clones.

TRBD2,-,TRBJ2-1,TRBV2,CASSEEVAGDNEQFF,TGTGCCAGCAGTGAAGAGGTAGCGGGGGACAATGAGCAGTTCTTC
TRBD1,once,TRBJ2-1,TRBV28,CASRNTGVHEQFF,TGTGCCAGCAGGAACACAGGGGTTCATGAGCAGTTCTTC
-,once,TRBJ2-3,TRBV19,CASSISAGPDTQYF,TGTGCCAGTAGTATTTCGGCAGGGCCAGATACGCAGTATTTT
TRBD2,-,TRBJ2-3,TRBV5-1,CASSRGLAGYGWRTDTQYF,TGCGCCAGCAGCAGGGGACTAGCGGGGTATGGGTGGCGGACAGATACGCAGTATTTT
TRBD2,-,TRBJ2-1,TRBV7-2,CASSRRSGGYNEQFF,TGTGCCAGCAGCCGCCGGAGCGGGGGGTACAATGAGCAGTTCTTC
TRBD2,-,TRBJ2-3,TRBV5-4,CASTSRRTSGSTDTQYF,TGTGCCAGCACCTCCCGCCGGACTAGCGGGAGCACAGATACGCAGTATTTT
TRBD2,-,TRBJ2-1,TRBV5-4,CASSLRGLAGYSYNEQFF,TGTGCCAGCAGCTTGCGGGGACTAGCGGGGTACTCCTACAATGAGCAGTTCTTC
-,-,TRBJ2-7,TRBV4-1,CASSQDRSSYEQYF,TGCGCCAGCAGCCAAGATCGCAGCTCCTACGAGCAGTACTTC
-,-,TRBJ2-5,TRBV9,CASSEGTRIGTQYF,TGTGCCAGCAGCGAGGGGACTCGCATCGGGACCCAGTACTTC
-,once,TRBJ2-4,TRBV5-6,CASSSLDRAKNIQYF,TGTGCCAGCAGCTCCTTGGACAGAGCCAAAAACATTCAGTACTTC
TRBD1,-,TRBJ1-1,TRBV7-9,CASSFSGTGVTEAFF,TGTGCCAGCAGCTTTTCCGGGACAGGGGTGACTGAAGCTTTCTTT
-,-,TRBJ2-1,TRBV7-8,CASSFNRWEASNEQFF,TGTGCCAGCAGCTTTAATAGGTGGGAGGCGAGCAATGAGCAGTTCTTC
-,few,TRBJ1-5,TRBV24-1,CATPENGTPSNQPQHF,TGTGCCACTCCCGAGAACGGGACTCCGAGCAATCAGCCCCAGCATTTT
-,-,TRBJ2-7,TRBV10-2,CASSPRQASYEQYF,TGCGCCAGCAGCCCCCGACAGGCTAGCTACGAGCAGTACTTC
-,-,TRBJ1-4,TRBV21-1,CASIAGPFYEKLFF,TGTGCCAGCATCGCGGGTCCCTTTTATGAAAAACTGTTTTTT
-,-,TRBJ2-7,TRBV6-1,CASSEVSQFIYEQYF,TGTGCCAGCAGTGAAGTATCACAGTTCATCTACGAGCAGTACTTC
-,once,TRBJ2-5,TRBV4-1,CASSQQRLTEETQYF,TGCGCCAGCAGCCAACAGAGGTTGACAGAAGAGACCCAGTACTTC
TRBD2,-,TRBJ2-7,TRBV18,CASSPQGRVSSYEQYF,TGTGCCAGCTCACCACAGGGGAGGGTAAGCTCCTACGAGCAGTACTTC
-,-,TRBJ2-3,TRBV9,CASSSPVSAGWEDTQYF,TGTGCCAGCAGCTCCCCCGTGTCGGCAGGGTGGGAAGATACGCAGTATTTT
TRBD1,once,TRBJ2-1,TRBV3-1/TRBV3-2,CASSQHLPGTGGYNEQFF,TGTGCCAGCAGCCAACATTTGCCCGGGACAGGGGGCTACAATGAGCAGTTCTTC
TRBD1,-,TRBJ2-3,TRBV6-6,CATKYYDDRGMNTQYF,TGTGCCACCAAATATTACGACGACAGGGGAATGAATACGCAGTATTTT
TRBD1,-,TRBJ1-3,TRBV7-2,CASSPETGAFSGNTIYF,TGTGCCAGCAGTCCAGAGACAGGGGCGTTCTCTGGAAACACCATATATTTT
-,-,TRBJ2-7,TRBV30,CAWSVSQGEQYF,TGTGCCTGGAGTGTATCCCAGGGCGAGCAGTACTTC
TRBD1,-,TRBJ2-5,TRBV5-4,CASSRTGWGETQYF,TGTGCCAGCAGCCGGACAGGGTGGGGGGAGACCCAGTACTTC
-,-,TRBJ2-6,TRBV28,CASSLPGANVLTF,TGTGCCAGCAGCCTTCCTGGGGCCAACGTCCTGACTTTC
-,-,TRBJ2-7,TRBV18,CASSPPTEAYEQYF,TGTGCCAGCTCACCACCGACGGAGGCCTACGAGCAGTACTTC
-,-,TRBJ2-7,TRBV5-4,CASSLGQASYYEQYF,TGTGCCAGCAGCTTAGGTCAGGCGAGCTACTACGAGCAGTACTTC
TRBD1,-,TRBJ1-5,TRBV2,CASREQGALSNQPQHF,TGTGCCAGCAGGGAACAGGGGGCCCTTAGCAATCAGCCCCAGCATTTT
TRBD2,once,TRBJ2-7,TRBV28,CASSNTGTSGALQYF,TGTGCCAGCAGTAACACCGGGACTAGCGGAGCCTTGCAGTACTTC
-,-,TRBJ2-1,TRBV7-6,CASSLVRGSYNEQFF,TGTGCCAGCAGCTTAGTTCGGGGATCCTACAATGAGCAGTTCTTC
TRBD1,-,TRBJ1-1,TRBV6-5,CASGQVGPEAFF,TGTGCCAGCGGACAGGTGGGGCCTGAAGCTTTCTTT
-,-,TRBJ2-4,TRBV27,CASSSPLYRNIQYF,TGTGCCAGCAGTTCCCCACTCTACCGTAACATTCAGTACTTC
-,-,TRBJ2-7,TRBV19,CASSIGQNAVYEQYF,TGTGCCAGTAGTATAGGACAGAACGCGGTGTACGAGCAGTACTTC
TRBD1,-,TRBJ1-2,TRBV18,CASSPQGTGTGYTF,TGTGCCAGCTCACCACAAGGGACAGGAACTGGCTACACCTTC
TRBD2,-,TRBJ2-5,TRBV7-3,CASSPTGTSIETQYF,TGTGCCAGCAGCCCGACCGGGACTAGCATTGAGACCCAGTACTTC
-,-,TRBJ2-1,TRBV19,CASSIDRLALYNEQFF,TGTGCCAGTAGTATAGATAGGCTAGCTCTCTACAATGAGCAGTTCTTC
-,-,TRBJ1-3,TRBV7-2,CASSSLAGNTIYF,TGTGCCAGCAGCTCCCTTGCTGGAAACACCATATATTTT
-,-,TRBJ2-2,TRBV19,CASRNHLTSNTGELFF,TGTGCCAGTAGAAATCACTTAACTAGCAACACCGGGGAGCTGTTTTTT
-,-,TRBJ2-5,TRBV18,CASSPIIRERWETQYF,TGTGCCAGCTCACCAATCATTCGGGAGAGGTGGGAGACCCAGTACTTC
TRBD1,once,TRBJ1-6,TRBV27,CASSSQTGVNSPLHF,TGTGCCAGCAGTTCACAGACAGGGGTCAATTCACCCCTCCACTTT
TRBD1,-,TRBJ2-3,TRBV5-1,CASSFTGAGTDTQYF,TGCGCCAGCAGCTTTACAGGGGCGGGCACAGATACGCAGTATTTT
TRBD1,once,TRBJ2-5,TRBV7-7,CASSPGQGVETQYF,TGTGCTAGCAGCCCGGGACAGGGTGTTGAGACCCAGTACTTC
-,once,TRBJ2-7,TRBV2,CASSELPRSYEQYF,TGTGCCAGCAGTGAGCTACCCCGCTCCTACGAGCAGTACTTC
TRBD1,-,TRBJ2-7,TRBV2,CASSEGQGTYEQYF,TGTGCCAGCAGTGAGGGACAGGGCACCTACGAGCAGTACTTC
-,-,TRBJ1-3,TRBV5-4,CASSLAGNSGNTIYF,TGTGCCAGCAGCTTGGCAGGAAACTCTGGAAACACCATATATTTT
-,-,TRBJ2-5,TRBV6-1,CASSEADGGQETQYF,TGTGCCAGCAGTGAAGCGGACGGGGGCCAAGAGACCCAGTACTTC